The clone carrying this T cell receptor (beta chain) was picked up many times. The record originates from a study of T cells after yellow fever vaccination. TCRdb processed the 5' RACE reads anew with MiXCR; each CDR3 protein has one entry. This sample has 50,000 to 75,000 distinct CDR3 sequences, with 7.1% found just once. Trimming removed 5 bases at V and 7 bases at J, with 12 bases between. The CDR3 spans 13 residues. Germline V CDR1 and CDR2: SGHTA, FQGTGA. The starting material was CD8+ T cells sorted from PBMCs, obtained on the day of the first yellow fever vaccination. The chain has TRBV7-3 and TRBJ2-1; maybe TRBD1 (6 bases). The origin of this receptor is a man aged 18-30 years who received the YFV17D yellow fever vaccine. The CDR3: CASSTYRANEQFF. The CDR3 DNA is TGTGCCAGCAGCACATACAGGGCGAATGAGCAGTTCTTC.